Included here is one T cell receptor (beta chain) sequence, with context. The data were taken from a study of blood T cell repertoires in COVID-19. Study overall: Material from acute and convalescent COVID-19 was sourced from the United States, Italy and Spain. In each case, the material was cDNA or gDNA derived from T cells, B-cell-depleted T cells, or PBMCs.

In the source study's methods: Cell counts per sample came from amplifying reference gene primers. Data came from immunoSEQ multiplex PCR; TCRdb stores just in-frame clones and leaves some out. The V and J calls and clone size come from that table; D and trimming were worked out from the DNA. Of 250,000 to 350,000 clones listed, about nine tenths are singletons. There are 17 residues in the CDR3. V dropped 1 base and J dropped 2; count of bases not matched to a gene: 6. In germline, CDR1 is LGHNT, CDR2 FRNRAP. This clonotype originated in a man between 18 and 35 years old with active or convalescent COVID-19. The sequencing input was peripheral blood. V is TRBV12-5 and J is TRBJ2-2; 8 nucleotides match TRBD1. The CDR3 is CASGLGATGANTGELFF. The DNA for the CDR3 is TGTGCTAGTGGTTTGGGGGCGACAGGGGCCAACACCGGGGAGCTGTTTTTT.